Each of the 17 T cell receptor beta chains below was sequenced from the same sample in a study of technical replicates of blood from several donors. This table comes from immunoSEQ multiplex PCR, and its TCRdb copy is limited to in-frame clones, with some not included. The profile shows about 89,000 clones, about 94% of them singletons. Sample: T cells isolated from PBMCs. The receptors originated from a human donor in good health.

Concerning this clone: The sample has other DNA sequences that encode this CDR3 too. V gene TRBV2 combines with J gene TRBJ2-7; 8 bases match TRBD1. V shed 3 bases and J 1 base; nucleotides not matched to a gene: 2. In germline, CDR1 is SNHLY, CDR2 FYNNEI. The CDR3 consists of 14 residues. The CDR3 nucleotides read TGTGCCAGCAGTGAGCAGGGGGCATCCTACGAGCAGTACTTC. Protein sequence: CASSEQGASYEQYF.

This chain links TRBV5-4 with TRBJ2-1; 7 positions agree with TRBD1. The germline CDR1 and CDR2 sequences are SGHNT and YYREEE (reference sequence). V was pared by 2 bases and J by 10 bases, with 9 bases of the junction left unmatched. The length of the CDR3 is 14 residues. The DNA of the CDR3 is TGTGCCAGCAGCTTAAGACAGGGTCCCCAGGAGCAGTTCTTC. It translates to CASSLRQGPQEQFF.

The chain uses TRBV10-3 and TRBJ1-2; 9 nucleotides line up with TRBD1. The CDR3 length is 15 residues. The germline gives CDR1 ENHRY, CDR2 SYGVKD. V lost 3 bases and J lost 7; bases outside the gene matches: 9. The CDR3 protein is CAISDADRGMGGYTF. CDR3 sequence (DNA): TGTGCCATCAGTGATGCCGACAGGGGGATGGGTGGCTACACCTTC.

CDR3 in amino acids: CASSFSLYEQYF. CDR3 DNA: TGTGCCAGCAGTTTCAGTCTCTACGAGCAGTACTTC. The chain joins TRBV11-3 to TRBJ2-7; D is uncertain. CDR3 length: 12 residues. Germline CDR1 and CDR2: SGHNT and YENEEA. Trimming removed 6 bases from V and 3 bases from J, with 9 bases in between.

The chain employs TRBV19 and TRBJ2-5; D possibly corresponds to TRBD2 (7 bases). Germline V gives CDR1 LNHDA, CDR2 SQIVND (reference sequence). With 6 bases removed from V and 4 bases from J, the gap between germline ends came to 15 bases. CDR3 size: 14 residues. CDR3 in DNA: TGTGCCAGTAGCCCTCCCGGGGGGCGAGAGACCCAGTACTTC. Amino acids: CASSPPGGRETQYF.

The table lists this clone with a count of one. V is TRBV21-1 and J is TRBJ2-3; the table names TRBD2, a call not compared with the DNA. TRBV21-1 is given as a pseudogene. The CDR3 runs 16 residues. For the CDR3, the DNA is TGTGCCAGCAGCAGGCAAACGGGACTGAGGGGAGATACGCAGTATTTT. It codes for CASSRQTGLRGDTQYF.

This chain links TRBV5-8 with TRBJ2-3, with 14 bases fitting TRBD2. CDR1 is SGHTS and CDR2 is YDEGEE in the germline V gene. V shed 3 bases, J shed 5 bases, and the junction held 5 bases outside the gene matches. The CDR3 contains 16 residues. This chain's CDR3 is CASSSGLAGAVDTQYF. CDR3 bases: TGTGCCAGCAGCTCGGGACTAGCGGGGGCAGTAGATACGCAGTATTTT.

V and J are TRBV6-5 and TRBJ2-2; D remains ambiguous. This CDR3 is 16 amino acids long. Germline V gene lookup returns CDR1 MNHEY and CDR2 SVGAGI. V lost 0 bases and J lost 0, with 8 bases in between. The CDR3 protein is CASSYSSLANTGELFF. The CDR3 DNA reads as TGTGCCAGCAGTTACTCGAGCCTAGCGAACACCGGGGAGCTGTTTTTT.

The CDR3 spells CASSRYHPGPYNSPLHF. CDR3 nucleotides: TGTGCCAGCAGCCGATACCACCCGGGTCCCTATAATTCACCCCTCCACTTT. The chain links TRBV11-1 to TRBJ1-6; D not resolved. The CDR3 length is 17 residues. CDR1 is SGHAT and CDR2 is FQDESV in the germline V gene (reference sequence). V lost 5 bases to trimming and J lost 2 bases, with 16 bases between them.

J is TRBJ1-4 and V is TRBV4-1; D is possibly TRBD1 (5 bases). The CDR3 spans 18 residues. V was pared by 4 bases and J by 6 bases, with 24 bases between. The germline CDR1 and CDR2 sequences are MGHRA and YSYEKL. The CDR3 spells CASSPLRGRGWMDEKLFF. The DNA of the CDR3 is TGCGCCAGCAGCCCTCTTAGGGGCCGCGGATGGATGGATGAAAAACTGTTTTTT.

The chain carries TRBV7-9 and TRBJ2-5, with 9 bases lining up with TRBD1. V shed 5 bases and J 5 bases; nucleotides not matched to a gene: 9. Per germline, CDR1 SEHNR and CDR2 FQNEAQ (reference sequence). The CDR3 is 15 amino acids. In DNA form, the CDR3 reads TGTGCCAGCAGCCCTAGTGGGACAGGGCCGGAGACCCAGTACTTC. This codes for CASSPSGTGPETQYF.

J is TRBJ1-2 and V is TRBV6-5; 9 bases agree with TRBD1. Germline CDR1 reads MNHEY; CDR2 reads SVGAGI. The CDR3 covers 15 residues. V trimming: 4 bases; J trimming: 5 bases; junction bases outside the gene matches: 8. This chain's CDR3 is CASSLTGGKVYGYTF. The CDR3 DNA follows: TGTGCCAGCAGTTTGACAGGGGGTAAAGTATATGGCTACACCTTC.

The gene calls are TRBV28 and TRBJ2-7, with D unclear. Trimming left V 7 bases short and J 4 bases short, with 20 bases between. CDR1 is MDHEN and CDR2 is SYDVKM in the germline V gene. The CDR3 covers 15 residues. CDR3 sequence reads: CASISSWRSAYEQYF. The CDR3 DNA reads TGTGCCAGCATTTCATCCTGGCGGTCTGCTTACGAGCAGTACTTC.

The chain combines TRBV11-2 with TRBJ2-5, with TRBD1 matching 9 bases. Germline V gives CDR1 SGHAT, CDR2 FQNNGV. V dropped 6 bases and J dropped 11; count of bases not matched to a gene: 10. The CDR3 is 13 amino acids. The CDR3 region is CASRQTGGWEQYF. CDR3 in DNA: TGTGCCAGCAGACAAACAGGGGGCTGGGAGCAGTACTTC.

DNA for the CDR3: TGTGCCAGCAGTCTCCCCCCGGGCGGGTTGGACAATGAGCAGTTCTTC. Its translation: CASSLPPGGLDNEQFF. This chain connects TRBV27 to TRBJ2-1, with a weak D call TRBD2 (5 bases). This CDR3 comprises 16 residues. Germline assignment: CDR1 MNHEY and CDR2 SMNVEV (reference sequence). Trimming cost V 5 bases and J 5 bases, with 19 bases left between them.

This chain joins TRBV5-1 and TRBJ1-1, with no clear D. Per germline, CDR1 SGHRS and CDR2 YFSETQ. CDR3 length: 13 amino acids. Trimming removed 2 bases from V and 5 bases from J, with 10 bases in between. CDR3 protein: CASSLPGGTEAFF. The CDR3 DNA sequence: TGCGCCAGCAGCTTACCAGGCGGGACTGAAGCTTTCTTT.

The chain combines TRBV7-9 with TRBJ2-7, with a tentative D call TRBD1 (6 bases). Germline-derived CDR1 and CDR2 are SEHNR and FQNEAQ (reference sequence). Trimming stripped 4 bases from V and 3 bases from J, with 19 bases between. The length of the CDR3 is 16 residues. CDR3 nucleotides: TGTGCCAGCAGCTCAAACCCAGGGGCCGATAGCTACGAGCAGTACTTC. Its protein product is CASSSNPGADSYEQYF.